Detailed here is one T cell receptor beta chain. Its cognate antigen is unknown. V lost 1 base to trimming and J lost 5 bases, with 15 bases between them. Germline-derived CDR1 and CDR2 are LGHDT and YNNKEL (reference sequence). The CDR3 consists of 16 residues. This sample is drawn from a study of human T cells and chemical hapten exposure. Across the whole study: Patch tests applied 0.01% DPC to the upper back and were scored after 6 days.

General study findings and limits: In the PT1 data, expanded TCR counts showed a positive correlation with patch test score.

TCRdb recomputed calls from the RACE reads with MiXCR, one row per CDR3 protein. The sample includes roughly 56,000 distinct CDR3 sequences, 8.5% to 10% seen only once; the top ten take approximately 9.7%. This sample's time point: pre-sensitization, week 0. Regarding treatment: therapeutic diphenylcyclopropenone sensitization with weekly scalp DPC. It was unfractionated whole blood from which total RNA was extracted. This sequence originates from a woman in her 30s with alopecia areata. Some clones in this sample may be carry-over from other donors' samples. This specimen was whole blood, taken in connection with sensitization to the hapten diphenylcyclopropenone (DPC). This sequence joins TRBV3-1 and TRBJ2-1, with a tentative D call TRBD2 (7 bases). The CDR3 DNA follows: TGTGCCAGCAGCCAAGTTCGCGGGGGCCGTAACAATGAGCAGTTCTTC. Residues: CASSQVRGGRNNEQFF.